What follows is one T cell receptor (beta chain) and its context. Its target is not known. These data are taken from a study of persistence of HIV-infected CD4 T cells. Study details: Multiple blood draws of up to roughly 200 mL, except a couple of donors with single leukapheresis.

The stimulus was lysate of CMV-infected fibroblasts, around 11 ug/mL. Sorting selected CD4+ T cells upregulating both CD40 ligand and CD69. Germline V lookup: CDR1 GTSNPN, CDR2 SVGIG (reference sequence). The CDR3 extends over 16 amino acids. The ends lost 2 bases at V and 8 bases at J; junction bases unmatched: 14. Study conclusions and caveats: TCRbeta richness was lower in CMV- and Gag-responding cells than in anti-CD3/anti-CD28-responding cells.

This was the immunoSEQ version 4 assay in survey mode. Genomic DNA was diluted to around 10 ng/uL, up to about 1 ug per sample. Generated by immunoSEQ multiplex PCR, the TCRdb table keeps only in-frame clones and is missing some. Of roughly 16,000 clones listed, less than 65% are singletons. The chain uses TRBV30 and TRBJ2-1; TRBD2 matches 8 bases. This TCR was recovered from an adult woman with HIV who was CMV-seropositive. The material sequenced was CD4+ T cells sorted from PBMCs after 18-hour stimulation, taken from a patient who received antiretroviral therapy. The chain's CDR3 is CAWSKARTGLVDEQFF. CDR3 coding DNA: TGTGCCTGGAGTAAGGCTAGAACGGGACTAGTCGATGAGCAGTTCTTC.